This T cell receptor beta chain is drawn from a study of cytomegalovirus exposure and HLA in healthy donors. The study, taken as a whole, reports: Most TCR beta V segments were productive about 87% or about 30% of the time in an earlier analysis. Some TCR beta chains (roughly 160 of them) were listed as cytomegalovirus-associated. The authors later linked a missense DCLRE1C variant to TCR beta V- and J-gene trimming. CMV serostatus alone was available as immune exposure information.

The PCR was carried out with 60 Vbeta primers and 13 Jbeta primers. Sequenced by immunoSEQ multiplex PCR; TCRdb stores in-frame clones only, minus some. The table has roughly 200,000 clones, almost 85% seen once. As concerns this clone: Antigen specificity is unknown.

Germline V lookup: CDR1 ENHRY, CDR2 SYGVKD. V was trimmed by 6 bases and J by 0 bases, leaving 13 bases between them. The CDR3 sequence is 15 residues long. Sequenced input: PBMCs. This TCR came from a woman in her fifties or sixties in good health and CMV-seronegative. V and J are TRBV10-3 and TRBJ2-3; possibly TRBD1 for D (6 bases). CDR3 DNA: TGTGCCATCAGCGCAGGGGACGGGAGCACAGATACGCAGTATTTT. Residues: CAISAGDGSTDTQYF.